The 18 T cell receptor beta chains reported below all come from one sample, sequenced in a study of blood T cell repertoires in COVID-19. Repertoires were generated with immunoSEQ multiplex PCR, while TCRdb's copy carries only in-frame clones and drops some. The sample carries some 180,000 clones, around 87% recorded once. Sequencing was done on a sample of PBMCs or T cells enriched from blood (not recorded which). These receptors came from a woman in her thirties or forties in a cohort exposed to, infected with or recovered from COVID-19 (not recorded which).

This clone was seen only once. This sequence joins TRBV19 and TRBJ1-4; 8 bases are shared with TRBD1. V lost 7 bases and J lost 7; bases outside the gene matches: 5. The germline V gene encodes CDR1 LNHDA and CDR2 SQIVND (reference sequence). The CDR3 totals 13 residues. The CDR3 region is CASNNRGAEKLFF. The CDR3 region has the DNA TGTGCCAGTAATAACAGGGGGGCTGAAAAACTGTTTTTT. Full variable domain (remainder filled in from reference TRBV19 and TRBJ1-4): DGGITQSPKYLFRKEGQNVTLSCEQNLNHDAMYWYRQDPGQGLRLIYYSQIVNDFQKGDIAEGYSVSREKKESFPLTVTSAQKNPTAFYLCASNNRGAEKLFFGSGTQLSVL.

The CDR3 DNA reads TGTGCCAGCAGTCCCAGGGGAAACAATCAGCCCCAGCATTTT. It is translated as CASSPRGNNQPQHF. The chain employs TRBV27 and TRBJ1-5; tentative D call: TRBD1 (6 bases). Germline V gives CDR1 MNHEY, CDR2 SMNVEV (reference sequence). Trimming shortened V by 5 bases and J by 3 bases, and 11 bases separated the two germline ends. The CDR3 runs 14 residues.

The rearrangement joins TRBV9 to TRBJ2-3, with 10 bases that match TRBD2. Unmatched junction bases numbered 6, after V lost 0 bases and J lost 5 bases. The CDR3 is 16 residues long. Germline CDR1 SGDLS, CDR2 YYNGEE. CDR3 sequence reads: CASSVGLAGVVDTQYF. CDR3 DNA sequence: TGTGCCAGCAGCGTAGGGCTAGCGGGAGTCGTAGATACGCAGTATTTT.

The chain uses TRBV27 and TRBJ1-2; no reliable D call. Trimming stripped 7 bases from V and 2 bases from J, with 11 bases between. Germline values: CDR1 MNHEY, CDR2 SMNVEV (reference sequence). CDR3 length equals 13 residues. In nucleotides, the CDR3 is TGTGCCAGCACCCAAGGAGGGAACTATGGCTACACCTTC. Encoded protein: CASTQGGNYGYTF.

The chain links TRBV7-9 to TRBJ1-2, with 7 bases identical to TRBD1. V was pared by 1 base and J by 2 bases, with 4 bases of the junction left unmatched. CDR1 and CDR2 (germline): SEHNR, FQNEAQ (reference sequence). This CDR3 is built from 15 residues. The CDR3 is CASSLGHRGNYGYTF. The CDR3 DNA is TGTGCCAGCAGCTTAGGGCACAGGGGCAACTATGGCTACACCTTC. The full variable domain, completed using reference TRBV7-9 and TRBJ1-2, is DTGVSQNPRHKITKRGQNVTFRCDPISEHNRLYWYRQTLGQGPEFLTYFQNEAQLEKSRLLSDRFSAERPKGSFSTLEIQRTEQGDSAMYLCASSLGHRGNYGYTFGSGTRLTVV.

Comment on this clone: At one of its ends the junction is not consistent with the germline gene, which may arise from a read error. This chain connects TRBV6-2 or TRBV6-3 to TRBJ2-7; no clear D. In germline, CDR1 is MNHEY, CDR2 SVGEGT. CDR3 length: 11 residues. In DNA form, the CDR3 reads TGTGCCAGCAGTTACTCGCACCAACAACACTTC. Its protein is CASSYSHQQHF.

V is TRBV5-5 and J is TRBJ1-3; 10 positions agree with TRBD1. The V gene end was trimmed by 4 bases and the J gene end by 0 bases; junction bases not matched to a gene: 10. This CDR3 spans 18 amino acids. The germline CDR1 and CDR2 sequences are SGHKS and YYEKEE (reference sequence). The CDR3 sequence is CASSQWTGGTLSGNTIYF. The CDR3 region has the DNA TGTGCCAGCAGCCAATGGACAGGGGGTACCCTCTCTGGAAACACCATATATTTT.

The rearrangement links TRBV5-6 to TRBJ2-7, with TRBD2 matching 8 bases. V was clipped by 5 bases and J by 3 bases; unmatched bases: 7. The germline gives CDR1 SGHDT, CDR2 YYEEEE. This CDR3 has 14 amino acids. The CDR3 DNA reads TGTGCCAGCAGTCAGCGGGGGACCTACTACGAGCAGTACTTC. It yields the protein CASSQRGTYYEQYF.

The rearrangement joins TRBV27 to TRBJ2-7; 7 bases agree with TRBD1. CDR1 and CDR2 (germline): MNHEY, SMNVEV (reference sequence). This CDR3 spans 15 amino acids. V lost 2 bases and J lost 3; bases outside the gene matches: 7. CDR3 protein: CASSLEGDSFYEQYF. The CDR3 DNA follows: TGTGCCAGCAGTTTAGAGGGGGACAGTTTCTACGAGCAGTACTTC.

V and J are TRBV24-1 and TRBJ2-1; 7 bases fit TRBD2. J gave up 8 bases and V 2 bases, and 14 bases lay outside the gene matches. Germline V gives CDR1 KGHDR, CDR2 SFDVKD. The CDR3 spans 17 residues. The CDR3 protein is CATSDSPRRELVDEQFF. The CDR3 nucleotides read TGTGCCACCAGTGATTCCCCCAGGCGGGAGTTAGTAGATGAGCAGTTCTTC.

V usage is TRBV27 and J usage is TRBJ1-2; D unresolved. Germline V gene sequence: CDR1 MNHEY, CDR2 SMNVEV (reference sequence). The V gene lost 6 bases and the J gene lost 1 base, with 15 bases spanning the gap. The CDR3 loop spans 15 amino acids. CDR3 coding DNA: TGTGCCAGCAGGCCTGTGGCGGCCTATAACTATGGCTACACCTTC. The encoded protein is CASRPVAAYNYGYTF.

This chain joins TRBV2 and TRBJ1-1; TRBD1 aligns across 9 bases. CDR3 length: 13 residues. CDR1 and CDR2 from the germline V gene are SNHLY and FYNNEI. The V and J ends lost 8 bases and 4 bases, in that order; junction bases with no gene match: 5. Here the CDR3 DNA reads TGTGCCAGCGTGAGGACAGGGGCCACTGAAGCTTTCTTT. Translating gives CASVRTGATEAFF.

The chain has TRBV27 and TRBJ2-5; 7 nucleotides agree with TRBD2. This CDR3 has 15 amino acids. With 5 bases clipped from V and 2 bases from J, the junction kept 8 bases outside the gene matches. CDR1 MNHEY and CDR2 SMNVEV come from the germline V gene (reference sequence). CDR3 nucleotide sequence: TGTGCCAGCAGTACCCCCTGGGGGGGGCAAGAGACCCAGTACTTC. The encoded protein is CASSTPWGGQETQYF.

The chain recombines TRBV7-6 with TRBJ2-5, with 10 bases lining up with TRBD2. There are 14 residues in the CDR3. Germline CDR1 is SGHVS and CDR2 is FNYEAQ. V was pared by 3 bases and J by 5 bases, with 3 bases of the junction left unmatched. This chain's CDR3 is CASSFEAGGETQYF. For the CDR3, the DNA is TGTGCCAGCAGCTTTGAAGCGGGAGGGGAGACCCAGTACTTC.

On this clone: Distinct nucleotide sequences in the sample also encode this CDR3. This CDR3 is CASSLPGANYGYTF. The CDR3 DNA reads as TGTGCCAGCAGTTTACCGGGAGCTAACTATGGCTACACCTTC. The V call is TRBV28, the J call TRBJ1-2; D call uncertain. V was shortened by 2 bases and J by 0 bases, with 7 bases between the two germline ends. Germline V gene data show CDR1 as MDHEN and CDR2 as SYDVKM. The CDR3 runs 14 residues.

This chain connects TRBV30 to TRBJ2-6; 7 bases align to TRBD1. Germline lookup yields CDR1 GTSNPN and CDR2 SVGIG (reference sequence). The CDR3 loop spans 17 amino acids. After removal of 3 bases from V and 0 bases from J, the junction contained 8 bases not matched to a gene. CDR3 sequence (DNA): TGTGCCTGGAGGAGACAGGGAAGAAACTCTGGGGCCAACGTCCTGACTTTC. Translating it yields CAWRRQGRNSGANVLTF.

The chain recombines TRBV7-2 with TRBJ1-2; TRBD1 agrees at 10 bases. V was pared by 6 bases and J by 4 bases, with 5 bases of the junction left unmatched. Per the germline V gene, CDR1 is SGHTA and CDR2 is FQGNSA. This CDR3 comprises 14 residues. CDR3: CASRGTGEIYGYTF. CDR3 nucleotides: TGTGCCAGCAGGGGGACAGGGGAAATCTATGGCTACACCTTC.

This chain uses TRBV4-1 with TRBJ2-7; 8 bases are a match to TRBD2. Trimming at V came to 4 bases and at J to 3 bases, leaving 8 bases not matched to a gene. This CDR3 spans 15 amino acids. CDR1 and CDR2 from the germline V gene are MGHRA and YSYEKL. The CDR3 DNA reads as TGCGCCAGCAGCCTCACACTAGCGGCTCTCTACGAGCAGTACTTC. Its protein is CASSLTLAALYEQYF.